In this sample, the clone carrying this T cell receptor beta chain turned up once. What it binds is not known. V lost 5 bases, J lost 7 bases, and 4 bases stayed unmatched. From germline, CDR1 is SQVTM and CDR2 ANQGSEA. This CDR3 spans 12 amino acids. Running of the assay took place at deep level. Measured with immunoSEQ multiplex PCR; TCRdb has only the in-frame clones, and not every one. The repertoire holds a few million clones, with less than 95% as singletons. Splitting of CD4+ cells produced CD45RA+ naive and CD45RA-negative memory subsets. These data are taken from a study of shared clonotypes between healthy human individuals. Study results and caveats: A reduction in generation probabilities was seen for non-shared clonotypes relative to those shared by all four donors. Naive subsets generally had larger estimated richness than memory subsets.

The sequenced sample was naive CD4+ T cells from PBMCs. Specified subset: CD45RA+ positively selected. The TCR sequence derives from a man between 18 and 35 years old in good health. Some clones in this sample may be carry-over from other donors' samples. The chain carries TRBV29-1 and TRBJ2-1; 8 bases match TRBD2. CDR3 sequence (DNA): TGCAGCGTTTCGGGAGGGGGAAATGAGCAGTTCTTC. Protein product: CSVSGGGNEQFF.